This T cell receptor beta chain is from a study of early stage breast cancer tumors. In the study overall: ER+/PR+/HER2- status applied to about 70% of the 16 invasive breast tumors. Invasive lobular carcinomas made up about 35% of the 12 ER+/PR+/HER2- tumors. General study results and limits: Tumors had about 2.6-fold higher T cell density than normal breast. Commonly generated sequences made up most enriched TCRB sequences shared between patients.

Only in-frame clones appear in the TCRdb table, and some are missing; sequencing was by immunoSEQ multiplex PCR. The table includes roughly 21,000 clones, 70% to 80% detected once. Regarding this clone: Antigen: not known.

The CDR3 sequence is 14 residues long. Germline V gene sequence: CDR1 SEHNR, CDR2 FQNEAQ (reference sequence). With 10 bases removed from V and 6 bases from J, the gap between germline ends came to 19 bases. The sequenced sample was blood. The TCR originated in a person in their sixties with breast cancer. This chain connects TRBV7-9 to TRBJ2-1, with D possibly being TRBD1 or TRBD2 (6 bases each). CDR3 amino acids: CAIRKGGLGNEQFF. CDR3 bases: TGTGCCATACGAAAAGGGGGACTGGGCAATGAGCAGTTCTTC.